The source of this T cell receptor beta chain is a study of blood T cells in healthy people across ages. V dropped 1 base and J dropped 3 bases, with 13 bases sitting between them. The CDR3 extends over 16 amino acids. Germline V gene data show CDR1 as MGHRA and CDR2 as YSYEKL. The use of a sample-barcoded 5' primer and a J-beta primer mix characterized a second PCR of roughly 6 to 11 cycles. Every sample produced at least 2.5 million CDR3-containing paired-end reads. TCRdb used MiXCR to reprocess the 5' RACE reads, holding one entry per CDR3 protein. The data show 800,000 to 950,000 distinct CDR3 sequences, around 48% seen once.

The TCR was taken from a man younger than 45 in good health. The chain carries TRBV4-1 and TRBJ2-1; the D is unclear. The sequencing input was blood. CDR3 DNA: TGCGCCAGCAGCCAAGTGAGAGCCGGTTACTACAATGAGCAGTTCTTC. It specifies CASSQVRAGYYNEQFF.